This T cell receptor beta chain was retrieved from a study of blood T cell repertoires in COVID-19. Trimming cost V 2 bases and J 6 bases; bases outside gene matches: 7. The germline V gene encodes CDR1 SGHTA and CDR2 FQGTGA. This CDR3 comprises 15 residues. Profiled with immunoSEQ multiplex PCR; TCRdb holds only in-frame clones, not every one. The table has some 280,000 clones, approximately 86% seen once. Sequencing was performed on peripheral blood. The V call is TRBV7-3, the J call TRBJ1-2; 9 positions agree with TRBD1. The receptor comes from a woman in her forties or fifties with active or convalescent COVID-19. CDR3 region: CASSLGDREIDGYTF. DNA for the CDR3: TGTGCCAGCAGCTTAGGGGACAGGGAAATTGATGGCTACACCTTC.